The rows below give T cell receptor beta chains drawn from one sample of a study of blood T cell repertoires in COVID-19. Clones were sequenced by immunoSEQ multiplex PCR, and TCRdb holds only the in-frame ones, with some missing. The sample consists of approximately 180,000 clones, 80% to 90% of them appearing once. Sequenced material: peripheral blood. The receptors were gathered from a human donor with active or convalescent COVID-19. The donor label of this sample is uncertain. CDR3s include the opening cysteine and the closing phenylalanine or tryptophan. The D gene is left open where the match is weak. Part of the rows lack a size; the others show once, few, many or a class for expanded clones.

j_call v_call clone_size d_call cdr3_nt cdr3_aa
TRBJ2-7 TRBV7-3 NA TRBD2 TGTGCCAGCAGTTTGACTAGCGGGGGGAGCTACGAGCAGTACTTC CASSLTSGGSYEQYF
TRBJ2-7 TRBV6-5 NA NA TGTGCCAGCAGTTACCTATACGAGCAGTACTTC CASSYLYEQYF
TRBJ2-7 TRBV12-3/TRBV12-4 NA NA TGTGCCAGCAGCCGGGACACCTACGAGCAGTACTTC CASSRDTYEQYF
TRBJ2-7 TRBV10-2 few NA TGCGCCAGCAGTGAGCCCGGTAAAGAGTTCTACGAGCAGTACTTC CASSEPGKEFYEQYF
TRBJ1-6 TRBV29-1 NA TRBD1 TGCAGCGTCTCACGCTTCACAGGGGAGCGTTCACCCCTCCACTTT CSVSRFTGERSPLHF
TRBJ2-7 TRBV6-6 NA TRBD1 TGTGCCAGCAGCTCCCTCGGGACAGGGGGCATCGAGCAGTACTTC CASSSLGTGGIEQYF
TRBJ1-1 TRBV6-5 NA NA TGTGCCAGCAGACTGGACACCCTTGGCACTGAAGCTTTCTTT CASRLDTLGTEAFF
TRBJ2-7 TRBV4-1 NA NA TGCGCCAGCAGCCACCCGGGACTGGGAGGCGAGCAGTACTTC CASSHPGLGGEQYF
TRBJ1-1 TRBV28 NA NA TGTGCCAGCAGGGAGGTTGCGGACACTGAAGCTTTCTTT CASREVADTEAFF
TRBJ1-3 TRBV19 NA NA TGTGCCAGTCGTTGGGGGCTCGGAAACACCATATATTTT CASRWGLGNTIYF
TRBJ2-3 TRBV6-2/TRBV6-3 NA NA TGTGCCAGCAGTTGGCTCACAGATACGCAGTATTTT CASSWLTDTQYF
TRBJ1-4 TRBV7-9 NA NA TGTGCCAGCAGCAAATCACAGGGTCGCGAAAAACTGTTTTTT CASSKSQGREKLFF
TRBJ2-3 TRBV11-1 NA TRBD1 TGTGCCAGCAGTCCCAACAGGGGAGATACGCAGTATTTT CASSPNRGDTQYF
TRBJ1-1 TRBV5-4 NA NA TGTGCCAGCAGCTCCCCTAACACTGAAGCTTTCTTT CASSSPNTEAFF
TRBJ2-7 TRBV2 NA NA TGTGCCAGCGGGTACAGGGAAGCAAACGAGCAGTACTTC CASGYREANEQYF
TRBJ2-3 TRBV2 NA TRBD1 TGTGCCAGCAGTTACCCGGGACAGGGTGGCCCAGATACGCAGTATTTT CASSYPGQGGPDTQYF
TRBJ2-2 TRBV4-3 NA TRBD1 TGCGCCAGCAGCCAAGATAGGACAGGGCTGCTGTTTTTT CASSQDRTGLLFF
TRBJ2-3 TRBV15 NA NA TGTGCCACCAGCAGAGAGGAAAACAGTTACACAGATACGCAGTATTTT CATSREENSYTDTQYF
TRBJ2-5 TRBV18 NA TRBD2 TGTGCCAGCTCACCCCCGGGACTAGCGGGAGGAGAGACCCAGTACTTC CASSPPGLAGGETQYF
TRBJ1-2 TRBV5-1 NA NA TGCGCCAGCAGCCCGGGAGGAAATCAGGATGGCTACACCTTC CASSPGGNQDGYTF